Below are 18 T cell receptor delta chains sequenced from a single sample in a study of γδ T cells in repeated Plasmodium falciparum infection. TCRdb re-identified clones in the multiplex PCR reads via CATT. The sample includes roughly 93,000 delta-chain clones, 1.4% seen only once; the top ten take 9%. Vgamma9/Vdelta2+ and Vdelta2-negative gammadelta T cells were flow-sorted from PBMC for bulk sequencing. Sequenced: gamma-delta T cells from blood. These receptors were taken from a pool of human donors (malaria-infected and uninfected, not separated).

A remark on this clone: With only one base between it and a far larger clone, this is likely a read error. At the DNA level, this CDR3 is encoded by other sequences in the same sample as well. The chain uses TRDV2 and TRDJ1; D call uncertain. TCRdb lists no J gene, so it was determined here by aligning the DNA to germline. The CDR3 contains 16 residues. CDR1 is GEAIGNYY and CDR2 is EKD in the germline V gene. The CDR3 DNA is TGTGCCTGTGACGCTCTATATACCTTGTACACCGACAAACTCATCTTT. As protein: CACDALYTLYTDKLIF.

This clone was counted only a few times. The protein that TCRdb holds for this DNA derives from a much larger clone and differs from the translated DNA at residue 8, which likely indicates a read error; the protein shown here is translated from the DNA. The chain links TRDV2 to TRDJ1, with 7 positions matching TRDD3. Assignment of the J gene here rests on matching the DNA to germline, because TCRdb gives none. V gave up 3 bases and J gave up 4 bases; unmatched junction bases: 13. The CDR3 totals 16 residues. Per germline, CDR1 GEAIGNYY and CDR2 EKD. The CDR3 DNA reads TGTGCCTGTGACCCCCTGGGGGGCACGTACATCGATAAACTCATCTTT. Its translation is CACDPLGGTYIDKLIF.

The CDR3, as DNA: TGTGCTCTTGGGGAAGGTGGGGGGTTCCCGAACTCCTGGGACACCCGACAGATGTTTTTC. The encoded protein is CALGEGGGFPNSWDTRQMFF. The chain recombines TRDV1 with TRDJ3; TRDD3 is a possible D gene (6 bases). Matching the DNA to germline supplied the J gene, which TCRdb does not give. Germline CDR1 is TSWWSYY and CDR2 is QGS. V was trimmed by 2 bases and J by 0 bases, leaving 17 bases between them. CDR3 length: 20 residues.

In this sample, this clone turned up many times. Here the CDR3 reads CAMRGAGVLGPTDKLIF. In DNA, the CDR3 is TGTGCAATGAGGGGGGCGGGGGTACTGGGACCCACCGATAAACTCATCTTT. The chain combines TRAV14/DV4 with TRDJ1; D possibly corresponds to TRDD3 (6 bases). Between the trimmed V and J ends, which lost 6 bases and 1 base, there was a span of 21 bases. Germline CDR1 TSDPSYG, CDR2 QGSYDQQN (reference sequence). The CDR3 runs to 17 residues.

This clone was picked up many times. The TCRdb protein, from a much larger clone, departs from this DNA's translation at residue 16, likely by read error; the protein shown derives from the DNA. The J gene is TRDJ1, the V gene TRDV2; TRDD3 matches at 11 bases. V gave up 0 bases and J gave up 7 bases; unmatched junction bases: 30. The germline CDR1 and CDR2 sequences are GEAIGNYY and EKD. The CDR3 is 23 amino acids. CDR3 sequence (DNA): TGTGCCTGTGACACCGCCCCGGCACGTGGAGTGGGGGATACGACCTCCCTACCTGGTAAACTCATCTTT. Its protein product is CACDTAPARGVGDTTSLPGKLIF.

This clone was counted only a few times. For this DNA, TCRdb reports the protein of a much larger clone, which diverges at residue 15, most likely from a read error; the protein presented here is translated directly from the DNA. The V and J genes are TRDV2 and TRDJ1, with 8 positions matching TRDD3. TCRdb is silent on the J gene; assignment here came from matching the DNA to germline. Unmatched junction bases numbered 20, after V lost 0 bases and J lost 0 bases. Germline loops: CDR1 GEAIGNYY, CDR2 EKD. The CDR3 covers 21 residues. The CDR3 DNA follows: TGTGCCTGTGACACCCGGCCTTCGTACGTACTGGGGGCCTCGCACACCGATAAACTCATCTTT. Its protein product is CACDTRPSYVLGASHTDKLIF.

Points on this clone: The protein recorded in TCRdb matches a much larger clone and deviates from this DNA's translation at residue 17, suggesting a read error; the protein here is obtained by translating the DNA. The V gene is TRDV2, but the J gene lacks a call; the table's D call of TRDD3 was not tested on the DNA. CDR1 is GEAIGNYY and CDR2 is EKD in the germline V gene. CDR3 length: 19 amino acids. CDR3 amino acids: CACDTLVGDSPWDTRQTFF. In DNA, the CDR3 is TGTGCCTGTGACACCCTAGTGGGGGATAGTCCCTGGGACACCCGACAGACGTTTTTC.

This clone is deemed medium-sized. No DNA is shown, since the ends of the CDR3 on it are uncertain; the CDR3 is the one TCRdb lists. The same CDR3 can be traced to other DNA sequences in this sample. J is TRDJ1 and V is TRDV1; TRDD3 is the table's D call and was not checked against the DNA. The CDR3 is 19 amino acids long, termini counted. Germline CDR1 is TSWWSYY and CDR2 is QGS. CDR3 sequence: CALGERVIFRRTGDWELIF.

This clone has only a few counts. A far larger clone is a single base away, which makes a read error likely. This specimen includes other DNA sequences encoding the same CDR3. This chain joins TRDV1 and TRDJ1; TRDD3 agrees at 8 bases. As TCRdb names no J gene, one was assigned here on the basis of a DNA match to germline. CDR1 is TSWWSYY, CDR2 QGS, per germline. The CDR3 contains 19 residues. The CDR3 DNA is TGTGCACTTGGGGAAGCGTCGAGTCCCAACTACTGGGGGGGCTACAAACTCATCTTT. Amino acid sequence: CALGEASSPNYWGGYKLIF.

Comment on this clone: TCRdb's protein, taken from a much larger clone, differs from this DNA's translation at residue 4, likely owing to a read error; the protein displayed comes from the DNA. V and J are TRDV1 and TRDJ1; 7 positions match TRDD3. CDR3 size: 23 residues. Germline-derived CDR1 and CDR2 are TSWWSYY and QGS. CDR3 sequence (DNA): TGTGCTCTTAGGGAACAGTACCTAAACCTGTACTGGGGAACCAGTGGGGGGACCGATAAACTCATCTTT. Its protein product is CALREQYLNLYWGTSGGTDKLIF.

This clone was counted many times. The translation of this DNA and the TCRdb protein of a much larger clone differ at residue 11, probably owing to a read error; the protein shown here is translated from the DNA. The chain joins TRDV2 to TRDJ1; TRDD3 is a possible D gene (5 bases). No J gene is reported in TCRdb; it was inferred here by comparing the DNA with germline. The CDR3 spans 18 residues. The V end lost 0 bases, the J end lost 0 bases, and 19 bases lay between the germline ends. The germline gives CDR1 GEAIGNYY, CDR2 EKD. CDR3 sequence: CACDTVDRTGGYTDKLIF. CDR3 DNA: TGTGCCTGTGACACCGTCGATCGAACAGGGGGGTACACCGATAAACTCATCTTT.

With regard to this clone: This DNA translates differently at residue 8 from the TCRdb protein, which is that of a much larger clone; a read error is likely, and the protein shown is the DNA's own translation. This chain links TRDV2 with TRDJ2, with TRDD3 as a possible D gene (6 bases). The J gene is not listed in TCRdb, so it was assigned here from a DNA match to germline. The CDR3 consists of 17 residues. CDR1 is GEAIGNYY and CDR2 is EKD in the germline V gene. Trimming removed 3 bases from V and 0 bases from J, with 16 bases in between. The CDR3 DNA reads TGTGCCTGTGACCCCCTGGGGCCAGGGGCTTTGACAGCACAACTCTTCTTT. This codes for CACDPLGPGALTAQLFF.

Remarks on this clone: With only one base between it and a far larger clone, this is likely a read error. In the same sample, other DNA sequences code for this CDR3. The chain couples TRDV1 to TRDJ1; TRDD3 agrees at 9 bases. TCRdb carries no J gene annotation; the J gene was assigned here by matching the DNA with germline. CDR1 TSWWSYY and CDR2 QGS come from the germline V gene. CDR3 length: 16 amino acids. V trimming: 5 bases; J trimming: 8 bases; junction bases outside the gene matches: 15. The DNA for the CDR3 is TGTGCTCTTGGGATCCGAACTGGGGGACTATCCGCCAAACTCATCTTT. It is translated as CALGIRTGGLSAKLIF.

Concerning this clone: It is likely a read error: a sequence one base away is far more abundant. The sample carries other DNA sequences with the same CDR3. The CDR3 DNA reads TGTGCCTTTACAGCTCGGTCCAACGGAGGGTTGGACTACACCGATAAACTTATCTTT. Amino acid sequence: CAFTARSNGGLDYTDKLIF. This chain joins TRDV3 and TRDJ1; D is unresolved. This CDR3 comprises 19 residues. Germline lookup yields CDR1 TVYSNPD and CDR2 GDNSRS (reference sequence).

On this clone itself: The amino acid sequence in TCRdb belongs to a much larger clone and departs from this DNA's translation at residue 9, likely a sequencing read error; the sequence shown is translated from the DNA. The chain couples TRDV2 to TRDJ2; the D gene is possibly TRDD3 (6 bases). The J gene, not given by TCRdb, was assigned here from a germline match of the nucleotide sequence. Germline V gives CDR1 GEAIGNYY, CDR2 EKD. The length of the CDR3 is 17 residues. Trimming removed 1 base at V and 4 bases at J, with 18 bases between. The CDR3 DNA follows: TGTGCCTGTGACACGGAGTGGGGGGTACGGGAGACAGCACAACTCTTCTTT. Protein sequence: CACDTEWGVRETAQLFF.

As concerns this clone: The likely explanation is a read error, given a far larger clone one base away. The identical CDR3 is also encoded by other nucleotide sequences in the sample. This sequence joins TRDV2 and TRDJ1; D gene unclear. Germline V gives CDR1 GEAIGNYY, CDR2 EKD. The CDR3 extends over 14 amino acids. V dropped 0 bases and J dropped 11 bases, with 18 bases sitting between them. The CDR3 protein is CACDTGGSSEKLIF. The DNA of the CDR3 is TGTGCCTGTGACACCGGAGGGTCCTCAGAGAAGCTCATCTTT.

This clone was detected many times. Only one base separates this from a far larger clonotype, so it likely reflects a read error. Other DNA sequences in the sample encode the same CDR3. This chain's CDR3 is CALGEPGLPTFLGDRGTDKLIF. The DNA for the CDR3 is TGTGCCCTTGGGGAGCCCGGCCTTCCTACGTTCTTGGGGGATAGGGGCACCGATAAACTCATCTTT. The V gene is TRDV1, the J gene TRDJ1; either TRDD2 or TRDD3 may supply D (9 bases each). TCRdb is silent on the J gene; assignment here came from matching the DNA to germline. The V gene's germline CDR1 is TSWWSYY and CDR2 QGS. This CDR3 contains 22 residues.

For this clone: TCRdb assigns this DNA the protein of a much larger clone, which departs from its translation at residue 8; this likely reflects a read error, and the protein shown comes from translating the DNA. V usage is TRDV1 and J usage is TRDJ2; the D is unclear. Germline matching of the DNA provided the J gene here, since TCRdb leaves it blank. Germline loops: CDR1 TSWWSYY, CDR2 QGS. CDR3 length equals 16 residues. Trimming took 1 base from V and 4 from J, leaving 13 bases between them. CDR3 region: CALGERLRVKTAQLFF. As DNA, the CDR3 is TGTGCTCTTGGGGAACGACTGAGGGTCAAGACAGCACAACTCTTCTTT.